The present TCR beta chain was sequenced within a study of T cell repertoires in cytomegalovirus infection. The wider study: Recently identified HLA-C-restricted CMV epitopes and well-studied HLA-B-restricted CMV epitopes were used by the study. Both a matching HLA type and CMV infection were indicated by public TCR beta signatures. Study-wide points: Carriers of CMV and the relevant HLA type were discriminated by public TCR beta frequency. CMV-specific TCR beta clonotypes restricted by HLA-C were the ones dominating the ex vivo response.

MiXCR, applied by TCRdb to the reads, yields one record per CDR3 protein. The table includes hundreds of thousands of distinct CDR3 sequences, about 30% detected once. The CDR3 loop spans 17 amino acids. The V gene's germline CDR1 is SGHTA and CDR2 FQGNSA. V shed 1 base, J shed 3 bases, and the junction held 7 bases outside the gene matches. Ten or more counts support this clonotype. What it recognizes is unknown. The sample here was cultured PBMCs, taken from culture after CMV antigen stimulation. This chain uses TRBV7-2 with TRBJ2-3; 10 bases are shared with TRBD2. The clonotype was recovered from a human donor in good health (CMV status not recorded). Some clones in this sample may be carry-over from other donors' samples. CDR3 region: CASSLVLSGRATDTQYF. The CDR3 DNA reads as TGTGCCAGCAGCTTAGTCCTAAGCGGGAGGGCGACAGATACGCAGTATTTT.